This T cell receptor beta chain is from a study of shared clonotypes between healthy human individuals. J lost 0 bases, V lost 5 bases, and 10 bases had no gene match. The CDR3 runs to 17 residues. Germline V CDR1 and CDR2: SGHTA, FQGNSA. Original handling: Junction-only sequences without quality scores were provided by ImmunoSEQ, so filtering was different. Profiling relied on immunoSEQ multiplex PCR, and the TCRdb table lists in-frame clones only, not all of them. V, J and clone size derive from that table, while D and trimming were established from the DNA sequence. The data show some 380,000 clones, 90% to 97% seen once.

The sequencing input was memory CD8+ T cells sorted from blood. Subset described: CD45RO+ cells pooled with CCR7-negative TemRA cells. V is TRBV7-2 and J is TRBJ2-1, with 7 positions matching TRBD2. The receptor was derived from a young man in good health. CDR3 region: CASSITGGGSSYNEQFF. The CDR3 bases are TGTGCCAGCAGCATAACCGGTGGCGGGAGCTCCTACAATGAGCAGTTCTTC.